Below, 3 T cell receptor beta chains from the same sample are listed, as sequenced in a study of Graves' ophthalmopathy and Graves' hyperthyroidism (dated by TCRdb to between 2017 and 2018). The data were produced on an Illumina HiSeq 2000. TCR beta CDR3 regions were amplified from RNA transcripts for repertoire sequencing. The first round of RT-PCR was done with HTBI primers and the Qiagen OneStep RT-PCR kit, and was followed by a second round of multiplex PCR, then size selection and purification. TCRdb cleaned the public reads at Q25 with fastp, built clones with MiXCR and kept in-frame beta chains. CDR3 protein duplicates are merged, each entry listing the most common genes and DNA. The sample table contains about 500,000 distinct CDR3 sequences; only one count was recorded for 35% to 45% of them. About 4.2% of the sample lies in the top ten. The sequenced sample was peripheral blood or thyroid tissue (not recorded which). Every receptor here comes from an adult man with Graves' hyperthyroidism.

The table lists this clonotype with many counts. The CDR3: CASSLVDGGEEQFF. The CDR3 DNA follows: TGCGCCAGCAGCTTGGTCGACGGAGGCGAGGAGCAGTTCTTC. The rearrangement uses TRBV5-1 and TRBJ2-7, with D tentatively TRBD2 (5 bases). The J call is doubtful: the DNA matches TRBJ2-1 better. Germline V gene sequence: CDR1 SGHRS, CDR2 YFSETQ. The CDR3 spans 14 residues.

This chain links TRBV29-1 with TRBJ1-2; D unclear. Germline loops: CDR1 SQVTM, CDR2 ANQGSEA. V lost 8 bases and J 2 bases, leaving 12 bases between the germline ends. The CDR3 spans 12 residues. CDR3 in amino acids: CSSSTQNYGYTF. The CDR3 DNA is TGCAGCAGTTCAACACAAAACTATGGCTACACCTTC.

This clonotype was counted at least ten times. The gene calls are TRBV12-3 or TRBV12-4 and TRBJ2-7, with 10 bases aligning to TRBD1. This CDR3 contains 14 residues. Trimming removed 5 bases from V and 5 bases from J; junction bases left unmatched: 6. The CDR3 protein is CASSTPGTGDEQYF. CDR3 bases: TGTGCCAGCAGTACTCCCGGGACAGGGGACGAGCAGTACTTC.